The 11 T cell receptor beta chains below come from one sample, sequenced in a study of coeliac disease. Generated by immunoSEQ multiplex PCR, the TCRdb table keeps only in-frame clones and is missing some. The table has more than 2,000 clones, approximately 59% seen once. Sequenced material: intraepithelial lymphocytes from the gut. These receptors came from a woman in her seventies with celiac disease on a gluten-free diet.

The V gene is TRBV11-3, the J gene TRBJ2-7, with D possibly TRBD1 on 6 matching bases. CDR3 length equals 14 residues. Germline CDR1 is SGHNT and CDR2 is YENEEA. V lost 3 bases and J lost 0, with 9 bases in between. The CDR3 nucleotides read TGTGCCAGCAGCTTTGGGGGACACTCCTACGAGCAGTACGTC. Its translation: CASSFGGHSYEQYV.

This clone was detected once. The CDR3 is CASSLQGGGGTDTQYF. CDR3 in DNA: TGTGCCAGCAGCCTTCAGGGAGGGGGAGGTACAGATACGCAGTATTTT. The chain uses TRBV7-3 and TRBJ2-3; D possibly corresponds to TRBD2 (7 bases). Germline assignment: CDR1 SGHTA and CDR2 FQGTGA. There are 16 residues in the CDR3. Trimming removed 5 bases at V and 3 bases at J, with 18 bases between.

This rearrangement joins TRBV7-2 to TRBJ1-2, with TRBD1 identical over 8 bases. V shed 5 bases, J shed 8 bases, and the junction held 16 bases outside the gene matches. Germline loops: CDR1 SGHTA, CDR2 FQGNSA. This CDR3 comprises 16 residues. The CDR3 DNA reads as TGTGCCAGCAGCGCCAGCACAGGGGGGGGTTCGCGGGGCTACACCTTC. This sequence encodes CASSASTGGGSRGYTF.

This clone is medium-sized (0.01 to 0.1%) in the sample. This sequence joins TRBV5-6 and TRBJ1-2, with unresolved D. The V gene lost 4 bases and the J gene lost 0 bases, with 10 bases spanning the gap. Germline V lookup: CDR1 SGHDT, CDR2 YYEEEE. The CDR3 consists of 14 residues. The CDR3 spells CASSAERANYGYTF. DNA for the CDR3: TGTGCCAGCAGCGCCGAACGGGCTAACTATGGCTACACCTTC.

V usage is TRBV28 and J usage is TRBJ1-2, with D perhaps matching TRBD1 (5 bases). Trimming took off 2 bases at V and 4 bases at J, with 11 bases between the two ends. Germline V CDR1 and CDR2: MDHEN, SYDVKM. The CDR3 length is 14 residues. CDR3 nucleotide sequence: TGTGCCAGCAGTTTAGAGTCAGGGCCCTATGGCTACACCTTC. This codes for CASSLESGPYGYTF.

The rearrangement uses TRBV6-1 and TRBJ2-1; 10 nucleotides match TRBD2. This CDR3 is 15 amino acids long. J lost 3 bases, V lost 8 bases, and 7 bases had no gene match. Germline-derived CDR1 and CDR2 are MNHNS and SASEGT. For the CDR3, the DNA is TGTGCCAGCGCTAGCGGGGGCCTCCTCTACAATGAGCAGTTCTTC. It yields the protein CASASGGLLYNEQFF.

The chain joins TRBV28 to TRBJ2-1; D remains ambiguous. Per the germline V gene, CDR1 is MDHEN and CDR2 is SYDVKM. The CDR3 sequence is 12 residues long. The V end lost 3 bases, the J end lost 10 bases, and 10 bases lay between the germline ends. The CDR3 protein is CASSLYLIEQFF. The CDR3 nucleotides read TGTGCCAGCAGTTTGTACCTAATCGAGCAGTTCTTC.

This clone was seen a handful of times. The chain employs TRBV6-1 and TRBJ1-1; 7 positions match TRBD1. CDR1 and CDR2 from the germline V gene are MNHNS and SASEGT. The CDR3 has 15 amino acids. The V and J ends lost 3 bases and 0 bases, in that order; junction bases with no gene match: 4. The CDR3 protein is CASSDSGGLNTEAFF. For the CDR3, the DNA is TGTGCCAGCAGTGACTCAGGGGGTTTGAACACTGAAGCTTTCTTT.

The rearrangement links TRBV27 to TRBJ1-5, with D possibly TRBD1 on 6 matching bases. In germline, CDR1 is MNHEY, CDR2 SMNVEV (reference sequence). The CDR3 consists of 15 residues. Deletions cut 2 bases from V and 2 bases from J, with 10 bases between. The CDR3 bases are TGTGCCAGCAGTTTAGTAGGGGGGGGCAATCAGCCCCAGCATTTT. As protein: CASSLVGGGNQPQHF.

J is TRBJ1-6 and V is TRBV5-1; TRBD1 is a possible D gene (5 bases). The germline V gene encodes CDR1 SGHRS and CDR2 YFSETQ. V was shortened by 0 bases and J by 13 bases, with 23 bases between the two germline ends. The CDR3 consists of 17 residues. CDR3 residues: CASSLDRKGNPWRPLHF. The CDR3 DNA reads TGCGCCAGCAGCTTGGACAGGAAAGGGAACCCCTGGCGGCCCCTCCACTTT. Variable domain in full (rest from reference TRBV5-1 and TRBJ1-6): KAGVTQTPRYLIKTRGQQVTLSCSPISGHRSVSWYQQTPGQGLQFLFEYFSETQRNKGNFPGRFSGRQFSNSRSEMNVSTLELGDSALYLCASSLDRKGNPWRPLHFGNGTRLTVT.

The chain couples TRBV19 to TRBJ2-3; TRBD1 might be the D (6 bases). The length of the CDR3 is 17 residues. V was pared by 7 bases and J by 6 bases, with 26 bases between. Looked up from germline, CDR1 is LNHDA and CDR2 is SQIVND (reference sequence). The CDR3 loop reads CASTPSRGSNYLDTQYF. CDR3 coding DNA: TGTGCCAGTACCCCTTCAAGGGGGAGTAATTATTTGGATACGCAGTATTTT.